The present T cell receptor (beta chain) was sequenced within a study of cytomegalovirus exposure and HLA in healthy donors. Sequencing was performed with immunoSEQ multiplex PCR; in TCRdb, only in-frame clones are kept and a portion is missing. Of about 120,000 clones listed, roughly 88% are singletons. This CDR3 comprises 16 residues. The V gene's germline CDR1 is LNHNV and CDR2 YYDKDF (reference sequence). The V segment lost 0 bases and the J segment 9 bases; nucleotides outside the gene matches: 5. The chain joins TRBV15 to TRBJ2-1; 13 bases are a match to TRBD2. The receptor's source is a woman aged 18 to 35 in good health and CMV-seropositive. Sequences were obtained from PBMCs. CDR3 coding DNA: TGTGCCACCAGCAGAGATCGACTAGCGGGAGGTCGTGAGCAGTTCTTC. Its protein product is CATSRDRLAGGREQFF. Combining the CDR3 with reference TRBV15 and TRBJ2-1 gives the whole variable domain DAMVIQNPRYQVTQFGKPVTLSCSQTLNHNVMYWYQQKSSQAPKLLFHYYDKDFNNEADTPDNFQSRRPNTSFCFLDIRSPGLGDTAMYLCATSRDRLAGGREQFFGPGTRLTVL.